This TCR beta chain was documented in a study of blood T cell repertoires in COVID-19. Study-wide background: The study drew acute and convalescent COVID-19 samples from the United States, Italy and Spain. Nucleic acid was either cDNA or gDNA, and it came from T cells, B-cell-depleted T cells, or PBMCs.

The sample holds a few counts of this clone. The CDR3 totals 15 residues. The germline V and J ends were trimmed by 0 bases and 10 bases, with 14 bases remaining between them. Germline V gene sequence: CDR1 SGHDT, CDR2 YYEEEE. In the original workflow: The assay estimated nucleated cells by amplifying reference gene primers. The assay was immunoSEQ multiplex PCR, and TCRdb's table has in-frame clones only and misses some. V and J calls and clone size are as listed in that table; D and trimming were resolved from the DNA. The sample holds 470,000 or so clones, approximately 83% seen once. This chain connects TRBV5-6 to TRBJ1-6; D not resolved. Source material: peripheral blood. The clonotype comes from a human donor in a cohort sampled during active COVID-19. CDR3 loop: CASSLVAGVRSPLHF. CDR3 sequence (DNA): TGTGCCAGCAGCTTGGTTGCGGGTGTAAGGTCACCCCTCCACTTT.